Described below is a single T cell receptor beta chain sequence and its context. The target antigen is unknown. V trimming: 8 bases; J trimming: 1 base; junction bases outside the gene matches: 7. The germline V gene encodes CDR1 SNHLY and CDR2 FYNNEI. The CDR3 sequence is 14 residues long. This sample is drawn from a study of cytotoxic CD8 clonotypes in ibrutinib-treated CLL. Regarding the study as a whole: Among the clonotypes, public ones were uncommon and contracted or held stable on treatment.

Data came from immunoSEQ multiplex PCR; TCRdb stores just in-frame clones and leaves some out. The sample carries roughly 63,000 clones, around 52% recorded once. This specimen was PBMCs, taken after 12 months of ibrutinib treatment. The V and J genes are TRBV2 and TRBJ2-7, with 8 positions matching TRBD2. The TCR sequence derives from a human donor with chronic lymphocytic leukemia. The CDR3, as DNA: TGTGCCAGCCGCAACGGGAGGGCGTCCTACGAGCAGTACTTC. As protein: CASRNGRASYEQYF.